The present entry profiles one T cell receptor beta chain with its context. This clone's antigen is unknown. Base qualities are not recorded, but no much larger clone differs from it by a single base. Looking up the germline V gene yields CDR1 MRHNA and CDR2 SNTAGT. V is reduced by 4 bases and J by 0 bases, leaving a spacing of 6 bases between them. From the cysteine up to the phenylalanine, the CDR3 has a length of 13 residues. Left in the record is the CDR3 DNA by itself, 39 bases read in frame from the first base. The library was prepared using the immunoSEQ multiplex PCR assay. The hsTCRB Kit was used according to the manufacturer's protocol to amplify rearranged TCR beta chain sequences. An Illumina MiSeq was used to sequence the TCRB libraries. Turning to the authors' computational methods: The proprietary platform of the kit vendor was used for demultiplexing, trimming and gene mapping. TCRdb carries this immuneACCESS record with in-frame sequences only. Its versions omit some clonotypes, under half of them owing to an unresolved V gene in the studies checked, with the rest unexplained. That table gives V, J and clone size, and the DNA gave D and trimming. The sample table contains tens of thousands of clones; only one count was recorded for 81% of them. 15% of the sample is in the top ten clones.

The time point label for this specimen denotes: week 35, safety follow-up. A 20-mer mutant IDH1 peptide at 300 micrograms in Montanide made up each vaccine dose, which was injected subcutaneously together with topical imiquimod. Patients were given eight vaccinations, in weeks 1, 3, 5, 7, 11, 15, 19 and 23, which matched visits V03 through V10. Donors had newly diagnosed WHO grade 3 or 4 IDH1-mutant astrocytomas with loss of nuclear ATRX. The samples were drawn from NOA16, a multicentre, single-arm, open-label phase I trial in Germany that tested a mutant IDH1 peptide vaccine in humans for the first time. Genomic DNA for TCRB sequencing was extracted from EDTA blood using the DNeasy Blood and Tissue Kit. The entry originates in a study of a mutant IDH1 vaccine in newly diagnosed glioma (dated by TCRdb to the early 2020s). The study in broad terms: Vaccination started 4-6 weeks after radiotherapy alone, or was given together with temozolomide cycles in the groups whose treatment included chemotherapy. Of the roughly 33 treated patients, 62.5% were male and about 40% were female, and a mean age of around 40 years was recorded. Before enrollment, most patients had been given radiochemotherapy with temozolomide as standard therapy, while the rest had received either radiotherapy alone or temozolomide alone. Visit V12 was the week-35 safety follow-up and visit V13 was the week-47 end of study. Six visits were used for peripheral blood collection: V03 (baseline), V05, V07, V10, V12 and V13. Longitudinal TCRB deep sequencing was done for 25 to 30 treated patients, wherever samples were available for exploratory analyses.

General study outcomes and caveats: Changes in the top peripheral T cell clonotypes picked up by TCRB sequencing did not appear to be linked to pseudoprogression. It was noted by the authors that analyses of patient blood samples could not be reproduced owing to sample limitations. Immune responses induced by the vaccine were seen in around 93% of patients across multiple MHC alleles. Availability determined which PBMC samples were chosen for TCRB deep sequencing.

Sample: PBMCs, taken from a glioma patient whose treatment included an IDH1 peptide vaccine. Here the chain combines TRBV6-4 and TRBJ1-1; a confident D gene designation cannot be given. This receptor was obtained from a young man with glioma. The CDR3 region reads CASSVSVNTEAFF. The DNA is TGTGCCAGCAGTGTTTCAGTGAACACTGAAGCTTTCTTT.